Following are 16 T cell receptor beta chains from one sample sequenced in a study of CD8 T cells in ankylosing spondylitis. MiXCR, run by TCRdb on the 5' RACE reads, gives a single entry per CDR3 protein. This table holds over 200,000 distinct CDR3 sequences, around 18% found once. Their cognate antigens are unknown. Notes on the study in general: Seemingly characteristic of ankylosing spondylitis blood was a TCR beta motif consisting of under ten highly homologous variants.

Sample: blood, either unsorted or a sorted T cell fraction (not recorded which). All receptors derive from a male donor with ankylosing spondylitis.

The chain joins TRBV6-1 to TRBJ2-2; TRBD1 or TRBD2 may be the D gene (5 bases each). The V and J ends lost 5 bases and 4 bases respectively, with 11 bases between them. This CDR3 has 14 residues. Germline CDR1 is MNHNS and CDR2 is SASEGT. The chain's CDR3 is CASSPNGGTGELFF. The CDR3 bases are TGTGCCAGCAGTCCCAATGGGGGCACCGGGGAGCTGTTTTTT.

In its sample, this clonotype was seen once. Its ends do not fully match the called genes, so a read error is possible. V gene TRBV4-1 combines with J gene TRBJ2-5; the match to TRBD2 covers 9 bases. The germline V gene encodes CDR1 MGHRA and CDR2 YSYEKL. The CDR3 sequence is 17 residues long. This CDR3 reads CASSQEVSGGRQETLYF. The CDR3 DNA reads TGCGCCAGCAGCCAAGAAGTTAGCGGGGGTCGTCAAGAGACCCTGTACTTC.

Many counts were recorded for this clonotype. The chain is built from TRBV7-9 and TRBJ2-3; D gene unclear. V lost 6 bases and J lost 5, with 9 bases in between. Looked up from germline, CDR1 is SEHNR and CDR2 is FQNEAQ (reference sequence). This CDR3 contains 12 residues. DNA for the CDR3: TGTGCCAGCAGTTCCTCAGGAGATACGCAGTATTTT. Amino acid sequence: CASSSSGDTQYF.

This clonotype was detected many times. This chain joins TRBV7-9 and TRBJ2-7, with 7 bases matching TRBD1. Germline CDR1 reads SEHNR; CDR2 reads FQNEAQ (reference sequence). Trimming took 8 bases from V and 1 from J; bases not matched to a gene: 8. This CDR3 has 14 residues. The CDR3 DNA sequence: TGTGCCAGCTCACTACCGGGACAGTCCTACGAGCAGTACTTC. Residues: CASSLPGQSYEQYF.

The rearrangement links TRBV6-2 or TRBV6-3 to TRBJ2-5; possibly TRBD2 for D (6 bases). This CDR3 spans 14 amino acids. The germline gives CDR1 MNHEY, CDR2 SVGEGT. V shed 6 bases and J shed 0 bases, with 11 bases lying between them. CDR3 amino acids: CASSSGGDQETQYF. In DNA form, the CDR3 reads TGTGCCAGCAGCTCTGGAGGGGACCAAGAGACCCAGTACTTC.

This clonotype has a count of ten or more. The V call is TRBV5-6, the J call TRBJ2-1; D is ambiguous. The germline gives CDR1 SGHDT, CDR2 YYEEEE. V was cut by 0 bases and J by 8 bases, with 6 bases left in between. The CDR3 totals 12 residues. CDR3 bases: TGTGCCAGCAGCTTGGGGGGTTATGAGCAGTTCTTC. Protein sequence: CASSLGGYEQFF.

The chain has TRBV20-1 and TRBJ1-1; D is ambiguous. CDR1 and CDR2 (germline): DFQATT, SNEGSKA (reference sequence). V gave up 2 bases and J gave up 7 bases, with 8 bases separating them. The CDR3 extends over 11 amino acids. The CDR3 spells CSARWRVEAFF. CDR3 nucleotides: TGCAGTGCTAGATGGAGGGTTGAAGCTTTCTTT.

The chain has TRBV6-1 and TRBJ2-5; the match to TRBD2 covers 11 bases. Germline CDR1 MNHNS, CDR2 SASEGT. The CDR3 has 16 residues. V shed 6 bases, J shed 2 bases, and the junction held 8 bases outside the gene matches. The CDR3 DNA sequence: TGTGCCAGCAGCAAAACCGGGACTAGCGGACAAGAGACCCAGTACTTC. Amino acids: CASSKTGTSGQETQYF.

The chain uses TRBV30 and TRBJ2-1; TRBD2 is a possible D gene (6 bases). CDR1 GTSNPN and CDR2 SVGIG come from the germline V gene (reference sequence). V shed 3 bases and J shed 6 bases, with 12 bases lying between them. There are 13 residues in the CDR3. CDR3 sequence (DNA): TGTGCCTGGAGGGTCAAGACTAGCAATGAGCAGTTCTTC. Amino acids: CAWRVKTSNEQFF. Full variable domain (outside the CDR3, taken from reference TRBV30 and TRBJ2-1): SQTIHQWPATLVQPVGSPLSLECTVEGTSNPNLYWYRQAAGRGLQLLFYSVGIGQISSEVPQNLSASRPQDRQFILSSKKLLLSDSGFYLCAWRVKTSNEQFFGPGTRLTVL.

This clonotype was seen a handful of times. V usage is TRBV30 and J usage is TRBJ2-1, with D possibly matching TRBD2 (6 bases). CDR3 size: 11 residues. Germline-derived CDR1 and CDR2 are GTSNPN and SVGIG (reference sequence). Trimming left V 8 bases short and J 10 bases short, with 15 bases between. The DNA for the CDR3 is TGTGCCGGTAGGAGGGTAGGGGAGCAGTTCTTC. Amino acids: CAGRRVGEQFF.

This clonotype was recorded a few times. The chain has TRBV4-1 and TRBJ2-7; D is possibly TRBD1 (5 bases). The germline CDR1 and CDR2 sequences are MGHRA and YSYEKL. This CDR3 has 14 amino acids. Between the trimmed V and J ends, which lost 1 base and 2 bases, there was a span of 9 bases. The CDR3 loop reads CASSQVQDPYEQYF. In DNA, the CDR3 is TGCGCCAGCAGCCAAGTACAGGATCCCTACGAGCAGTACTTC.

The chain has TRBV7-9 and TRBJ2-2, with TRBD2 matching over 14 bases. Germline trimming cut 4 bases from V and 0 bases from J; bases unmatched to any gene: 1. This CDR3 spans 17 amino acids. Germline loops: CDR1 SEHNR, CDR2 FQNEAQ (reference sequence). CDR3 region: CASSWTSGGPNTGELFF. The DNA for the CDR3 is TGTGCCAGCAGCTGGACTAGCGGGGGGCCGAACACCGGGGAGCTGTTTTTT.

This clonotype was observed at least ten times. The chain carries TRBV12-3 or TRBV12-4 and TRBJ1-1; D is ambiguous. This CDR3 has 13 amino acids. Trimming cost V 4 bases and J 7 bases, with 13 bases left between them. The CDR3 sequence is CASSSPGSREAFF. The CDR3 coding sequence is TGTGCCAGCAGTTCCCCCGGAAGTCGTGAAGCTTTCTTT.

The rearrangement uses TRBV5-6 and TRBJ2-5; D not resolved. Germline loops: CDR1 SGHDT, CDR2 YYEEEE. V lost 0 bases to trimming and J lost 5 bases, with 8 bases between them. The CDR3 spans 13 residues. CDR3 in DNA: TGTGCCAGCAGCTTGGCAAGCTCTGAGACCCAGTACTTC. Its translation: CASSLASSETQYF.

The CDR3 loop reads CASSHDDTTDTQYF. CDR3 DNA sequence: TGTGCCAGCAGCCACGATGACACCACAGATACGCAGTATTTT. This chain connects TRBV28 to TRBJ2-3; no reliable D call. CDR3 length equals 14 residues. The germline V gene encodes CDR1 MDHEN and CDR2 SYDVKM. V shed 6 bases and J shed 2 bases, with 12 bases lying between them.

The chain uses TRBV7-9 and TRBJ2-5; D gene unclear. This CDR3 has 15 residues. Germline V CDR1 and CDR2: SEHNR, FQNEAQ (reference sequence). The V gene lost 5 bases and the J gene lost 1 base, with 14 bases spanning the gap. Here the CDR3 DNA reads TGTGCCAGCAGCGGCAGGACGGAAGTCCAAGAGACCCAGTACTTC. It specifies CASSGRTEVQETQYF.